Below, 10 T cell receptor beta chains from the same sample are listed, as sequenced in a study of long-term antiretroviral therapy in people with HIV. This was the immunoSEQ v3.0 assay at survey level. Profiled with immunoSEQ multiplex PCR; TCRdb holds only in-frame clones, not every one. The sample yields approximately 36,000 clones, about 80% seen once. Sequencing was performed on unsorted PBMCs, taken 0.6 years after starting antiretroviral therapy. All receptors come from a man between 18 and 29 years old with HIV.

Of note for this clone: As the CDR3 is not closed by the conserved phenylalanine or tryptophan, this likely results from a read error. This chain links TRBV29-1 with TRBJ2-7, with D perhaps TRBD1 (6 bases). Germline-derived CDR1 and CDR2 are SQVTM and ANQGSEA. Trimming left V 5 bases short and J 6 bases short, with 14 bases between. CDR3 length equals 12 residues. The CDR3 DNA is TGCAGCGTTAGAACGGACAGTTCCGAGCAGTACCTC. Translation gives CSVRTDSSEQYL.

J is TRBJ2-7 and V is TRBV27; TRBD2 aligns across 13 bases. CDR1 and CDR2 (germline): MNHEY, SMNVEV (reference sequence). This CDR3 has 16 residues. Trimming at V came to 7 bases and at J to 5 bases, leaving 11 bases not matched to a gene. CDR3 amino acids: CASTRRLAGGWNEQYF. The CDR3 DNA reads TGTGCCAGCACCCGGAGACTAGCGGGAGGATGGAACGAGCAGTACTTC.

The genes are TRBV9 and TRBJ2-3; TRBD1 or TRBD2 may be the D gene (5 bases each). The V end lost 0 bases, the J end lost 4 bases, and 9 bases lay between the germline ends. CDR1 and CDR2 from the germline V gene are SGDLS and YYNGEE. The CDR3 loop spans 14 amino acids. In nucleotides, the CDR3 is TGTGCCAGCAGCGTAGCCGGGGCGCCAGATACGCAGTATTTT. Translation: CASSVAGAPDTQYF.

This clone was seen more than once but under ten times. This chain connects TRBV30 to TRBJ1-2; D gene uncertain. The CDR3 length is 11 residues. Germline loops: CDR1 GTSNPN, CDR2 SVGIG (reference sequence). V lost 3 bases, J lost 4 bases, and 6 bases lay in between. Here the CDR3 DNA reads TGTGCCTGGAGGCGACTCTATGGCTACACCTTC. This codes for CAWRRLYGYTF.

There are a few counts of this clone. This chain links TRBV25-1 with TRBJ1-3, with D perhaps TRBD1 (6 bases). With 2 bases removed from V and 4 bases from J, the gap between germline ends came to 12 bases. CDR3 length equals 15 residues. Germline V gives CDR1 MGHDK, CDR2 SYGVNS. The CDR3 nucleotides are TGTGCCAGCAGTGAACCCAGGGGCAGGGGAAACACCATATATTTT. Its translation is CASSEPRGRGNTIYF.

The chain joins TRBV5-8 to TRBJ2-7; TRBD1 is a possible D gene (6 bases). V lost 2 bases and J 2 bases, leaving 11 bases between the germline ends. Looked up from germline, CDR1 is SGHTS and CDR2 is YDEGEE. The CDR3 contains 14 residues. CDR3 residues: CASSFRTVTYEQYF. Here the CDR3 DNA reads TGTGCCAGCAGCTTCCGGACAGTAACCTACGAGCAGTACTTC. Full variable domain (rest looked up from reference TRBV5-8 and TRBJ2-7): EAGVTQSPTHLIKTRGQQATLRCSPISGHTSVYWYQQALGLGLQFLLWYDEGEERNRGNFPPRFSGRQFPNYSSELNVNALELEDSALYLCASSFRTVTYEQYFGPGTRLTVT.

V and J are TRBV15 and TRBJ2-7, with D perhaps TRBD2 (5 bases). V was trimmed by 0 bases and J by 5 bases, leaving 11 bases between them. Germline V lookup: CDR1 LNHNV, CDR2 YYDKDF (reference sequence). The CDR3 contains 14 residues. CDR3 region: CATSRERDGDEQYF. Here the CDR3 DNA reads TGTGCCACCAGCAGAGAGAGAGACGGGGACGAGCAGTACTTC.

This chain joins TRBV18 and TRBJ2-5; D call uncertain. This CDR3 has 13 residues. Trimming removed 1 base at V and 5 bases at J, with 8 bases between. CDR1 is KGHSH and CDR2 is LQKENI in the germline V gene. The CDR3 sequence: CASSPLAGETQYF. In DNA, the CDR3 is TGTGCCAGCTCACCACTAGCCGGGGAGACCCAGTACTTC.

The gene calls are TRBV5-8 and TRBJ1-3; 7 nucleotides align to TRBD1. The V segment lost 2 bases and the J segment 3 bases; nucleotides outside the gene matches: 8. This CDR3 comprises 16 residues. Per the germline V gene, CDR1 is SGHTS and CDR2 is YDEGEE. The CDR3 loop is CASSFSTGRDGNTIYF. As DNA, the CDR3 is TGTGCCAGCAGCTTCTCGACAGGGAGAGATGGAAACACCATATATTTT.

This clone was seen a handful of times. CDR3 nucleotides: TGTGCCAGCAGCTTAGCTACGGGCTACGAGCAGTACTTC. As protein: CASSLATGYEQYF. The rearrangement links TRBV7-8 to TRBJ2-7; D not certain. The germline V gene has CDR1 SGHVS and CDR2 FQNEAQ. The length of the CDR3 is 13 residues. Trimming took off 0 bases at V and 3 bases at J, with 6 bases between the two ends.